The 26 T cell receptor beta chains listed next were all sequenced from one sample in a study of blood T cells in healthy people across ages. The second PCR ran roughly 6 to 12 cycles with a sample-barcoded 5' primer and J-beta primers. TCRdb re-called the 5' RACE reads through MiXCR, storing one row per CDR3 protein. The data show 750,000 to 950,000 distinct CDR3 sequences, roughly 26% seen once. These data were also reused for a study on T cells of mothers and their children.

Sequencing was carried out using blood. The receptor set was obtained from a boy younger than 18 in good health.

This chain joins TRBV7-9 and TRBJ2-1, with D perhaps TRBD1 (5 bases). The J call may be wrong; the DNA end is better matched by TRBJ2-5. The V gene's germline CDR1 is SEHNR and CDR2 FQNEAQ (reference sequence). This CDR3 is built from 14 residues. Written as DNA, the CDR3 is TGTGCCAGCAAGCTTACGACAGCCCAAGAGACCCAGTACTTC. It yields the protein CASKLTTAQETQYF.

The rearrangement uses TRBV20-1 and TRBJ2-3; D is tentatively TRBD1 or TRBD2 (5 bases each). CDR3 length: 14 amino acids. CDR1 and CDR2 from the germline V gene are DFQATT and SNEGSKA (reference sequence). Trimming removed 2 bases from V and 0 bases from J, with 9 bases in between. The CDR3 region is CSARRGPSTDTQYF. The CDR3 nucleotides are TGCAGTGCTAGACGGGGACCTAGCACAGATACGCAGTATTTT.

Concerning this clonotype: An end of the junction differs from the germline gene, which may be a read error. The rearrangement links TRBV3-1 to TRBJ2-7; D might be TRBD2 (6 bases). The CDR3 loop spans 19 amino acids. Germline CDR1 and CDR2: LGHDT and YNNKEL (reference sequence). CDR3 residues: CVSSQIPGLLVQNFYEQYF. The CDR3 coding sequence is TGTGTCAGCAGCCAGATACCGGGACTGCTCGTACAAAATTTCTACGAGCAGTACTTC.

The genes are TRBV12-3 or TRBV12-4 and TRBJ1-1; 10 bases map to TRBD1. J gave up 11 bases and V 1 base, and 7 bases lay outside the gene matches. CDR3 size: 14 residues. This CDR3 reads CASSLDPTGGDAFF. CDR3 DNA sequence: TGTGCCAGCAGTTTAGACCCGACAGGGGGCGACGCTTTCTTT.

This clonotype was counted at least ten times. This sequence joins TRBV6-2 or TRBV6-3 and TRBJ2-7; the match to TRBD1 covers 7 bases. V was clipped by 6 bases and J by 1 base; unmatched bases: 6. The CDR3 spans 14 residues. Germline V gene sequence: CDR1 MNHEY, CDR2 SVGEGT. The CDR3 sequence: CASSFPGQSYEQYF. CDR3 bases: TGTGCCAGCAGCTTTCCGGGACAGTCCTACGAGCAGTACTTC.

The gene calls are TRBV6-5 and TRBJ2-1, with D tentatively TRBD2 (5 bases). Germline V gene data show CDR1 as MNHEY and CDR2 as SVGAGI. The CDR3 has 12 residues. V was clipped by 8 bases and J by 9 bases, with 14 bases between them. This chain's CDR3 is CASRLGSSEQFF. The CDR3 DNA sequence: TGTGCCAGCCGTCTGGGGAGCAGTGAGCAGTTCTTC.

The chain combines TRBV4-2 with TRBJ2-2; 9 positions agree with TRBD2. Trimming took 0 bases from V and 7 from J; bases not matched to a gene: 6. The CDR3 loop spans 16 amino acids. Germline V gene data show CDR1 as LGHNA and CDR2 as YNFKEQ. The CDR3 protein is CASSQDGGGADGELFF. The DNA of the CDR3 is TGTGCCAGCAGCCAAGATGGCGGGGGGGCGGACGGGGAGCTGTTTTTT.

This sequence joins TRBV5-6 and TRBJ1-3, with 7 positions matching TRBD1. Germline assignment: CDR1 SGHDT and CDR2 YYEEEE. The CDR3 loop spans 16 amino acids. The ends lost 3 bases at V and 7 bases at J; junction bases unmatched: 13. CDR3 DNA sequence: TGTGCCAGCAGCTCAGCGGACAGGAGGGGATGGAACACCATATATTTT. Translating gives CASSSADRRGWNTIYF.

The gene calls are TRBV2 and TRBJ1-2; D might be TRBD1 (5 bases). The length of the CDR3 is 13 residues. Germline V gene lookup returns CDR1 SNHLY and CDR2 FYNNEI. Trimming shortened V by 6 bases and J by 8 bases, and 16 bases separated the two germline ends. CDR3 nucleotide sequence: TGTGCCAGCAGCGACACAGGTGCAGGAGGCTACACCTTC. This sequence encodes CASSDTGAGGYTF.

Note on this clonotype: At one end the junction does not follow the germline gene, possibly because of a read error. The chain employs TRBV7-8 and TRBJ2-2; D is perhaps TRBD2 (5 bases). Germline V CDR1 and CDR2: SGHVS, FQNEAQ. This CDR3 region has 13 residues. The CDR3 loop is CASSLRPTGELVF. The CDR3 DNA follows: TGTGCCAGCAGCTTACGGCCCACCGGGGAGCTGGTTTTT.

The chain links TRBV12-3 or TRBV12-4 to TRBJ2-1; 7 bases are a match to TRBD1. This CDR3 contains 16 residues. V shed 2 bases and J 2 bases; nucleotides not matched to a gene: 6. CDR3 residues: CASSLIVGQAYNEQFF. The CDR3 DNA reads as TGTGCCAGCAGTTTAATCGTCGGACAGGCCTACAATGAGCAGTTCTTC.

This clonotype occurred a few times. The chain carries TRBV6-4 and TRBJ2-3; the match to TRBD2 covers 10 bases. The CDR3 consists of 17 residues. Germline trimming cut 2 bases from V and 0 bases from J; bases unmatched to any gene: 5. Germline V gives CDR1 MRHNA, CDR2 SNTAGT. The CDR3 DNA sequence: TGTGCCAGCAGTGACGGTAGCGGGGGGACGAGCACAGATACGCAGTATTTT. It yields the protein CASSDGSGGTSTDTQYF.

The V call is TRBV19, the J call TRBJ1-5; the D is unclear. Trimming removed 6 bases at V and 0 bases at J, with 12 bases between. CDR3 size: 15 residues. Germline CDR1 is LNHDA and CDR2 is SQIVND (reference sequence). In DNA form, the CDR3 reads TGTGCCAGTAGCCAGACGGACTTTAGCAATCAGCCCCAGCATTTT. Protein: CASSQTDFSNQPQHF.

There are a few counts of this clonotype. The conserved phenylalanine or tryptophan is not found at the CDR3 terminus, so this likely reflects a read error. This chain connects TRBV4-1 to TRBJ2-4; D gene ambiguous. CDR1 is MGHRA, CDR2 YSYEKL, per germline. Trimming stripped 1 base from V and 0 bases from J, with 10 bases between. There are 16 residues in the CDR3. The DNA of the CDR3 is TGCGCCAGCAGCCAAGCATGGGGTTTAGCCAAAAACATTCAGTACCTC. It is translated as CASSQAWGLAKNIQYL.

The rearrangement joins TRBV11-3 to TRBJ1-6, with D possibly TRBD1 on 6 matching bases. V was trimmed by 3 bases and J by 11 bases, leaving 11 bases between them. The germline V gene encodes CDR1 SGHNT and CDR2 YENEEA. The CDR3 length is 13 residues. DNA of the CDR3: TGTGCCAGCAGCTTCGGGACAATGGCACCCCTCCACTTT. This sequence encodes CASSFGTMAPLHF.

Comment on this clonotype: The missing conserved phenylalanine or tryptophan at the end of this CDR3 makes a read error likely. V is TRBV19 and J is TRBJ2-4, with a tentative D call TRBD2 (6 bases). CDR3 length: 11 amino acids. Germline CDR1 reads LNHDA; CDR2 reads SQIVND (reference sequence). V was clipped by 10 bases and J by 8 bases, with 12 bases between them. The DNA for the CDR3 is TGTGCCACCACGTCGGGGGACATTCAGTACTCC. Amino acid sequence: CATTSGDIQYS.

A note on this clonotype: One base away lies a much larger clone, so this may be a sequencing read error. CDR3 in DNA: TGCGCCAGCATTGCAGAAGTGAACTGTGGCTACACCTTC. It is translated as CASIAEVNCGYTF. The V gene is TRBV10-1, the J gene TRBJ1-2; D not resolved. CDR3 length: 13 amino acids. CDR1 WNHNN and CDR2 SYGVQD come from the germline V gene (reference sequence).

The chain employs TRBV6-5 and TRBJ2-7; 8 positions agree with TRBD2. The CDR3 is 14 amino acids. Losses at the gene ends were 0 bases for V and 4 bases for J; bases not matched to a gene: 2. CDR1 is MNHEY, CDR2 SVGAGI, per germline. The CDR3 region has the DNA TGTGCCAGCAGTTACTCGCGGGGGGCTTACGAGCAGTACTTC. This gives the protein CASSYSRGAYEQYF.

The chain employs TRBV29-1 and TRBJ2-2; D is uncertain. The CDR3 sequence is 11 residues long. With 7 bases removed from V and 1 base from J, the gap between germline ends came to 4 bases. Germline lookup yields CDR1 SQVTM and CDR2 ANQGSEA. CDR3 residues: CSGLNTGELFF. Written as DNA, the CDR3 is TGCAGCGGTCTGAACACCGGGGAGCTGTTTTTT.

This CDR3 reads CSVGQGTEAFF. The DNA for the CDR3 is TGCAGCGTCGGGCAGGGAACTGAAGCTTTCTTT. The chain uses TRBV29-1 and TRBJ1-1, with D perhaps TRBD1 (5 bases). The CDR3 totals 11 residues. Germline CDR1 and CDR2: SQVTM and ANQGSEA. V was pared by 6 bases and J by 5 bases, with 10 bases between.

This clonotype was detected only a few times. The chain has TRBV5-1 and TRBJ1-1; D uncertain. This CDR3 contains 16 residues. Trimming stripped 0 bases from V and 0 bases from J, with 12 bases between. The V gene's germline CDR1 is SGHRS and CDR2 YFSETQ. DNA of the CDR3: TGCGCCAGCAGCTTGGGGGAGAGGGTGGTGAACACTGAAGCTTTCTTT. Protein: CASSLGERVVNTEAFF.

The rearrangement links TRBV9 to TRBJ1-1, with D uncertain. In germline, CDR1 is SGDLS, CDR2 YYNGEE. This CDR3 comprises 14 residues. V lost 2 bases and J lost 1, with 9 bases in between. CDR3 sequence (DNA): TGTGCCAGCAGCGTTTATTTCCAGAACACTGAAGCTTTCTTT. Translating gives CASSVYFQNTEAFF.

About this clonotype: Germline is not matched at one junction end, which may reflect a read error. The chain recombines TRBV5-1 with TRBJ2-7, with 8 bases that match TRBD1. Germline V lookup: CDR1 SGHRS, CDR2 YFSETQ. This CDR3 is built from 15 residues. CDR3 DNA: TGTGCCAGCAGTTTAGCGGCAGGGGGCCCGAACGAGCAGTACTTC. It translates to CASSLAAGGPNEQYF.

The V call is TRBV2, the J call TRBJ2-5; unclear D gene. The V gene lost 2 bases and the J gene lost 5 bases, with 9 bases spanning the gap. The germline CDR1 and CDR2 sequences are SNHLY and FYNNEI. This CDR3 comprises 13 residues. CDR3 sequence: CASSETLGETQYF. Written as DNA, the CDR3 is TGTGCCAGCAGTGAAACCTTGGGGGAGACCCAGTACTTC.

This chain joins TRBV20-1 and TRBJ1-4; D unclear. Germline lookup yields CDR1 DFQATT and CDR2 SNEGSKA (reference sequence). V was trimmed by 0 bases and J by 8 bases, leaving 7 bases between them. The CDR3 is made up of 12 amino acids. The CDR3 here is CSARDSTEKLFF. DNA for the CDR3: TGCAGTGCTAGAGATTCAACCGAAAAACTGTTTTTT.

This chain connects TRBV20-1 to TRBJ1-1, with no clear D. Germline loops: CDR1 DFQATT, CDR2 SNEGSKA (reference sequence). The CDR3 covers 13 residues. Trimming took 5 bases from V and 0 from J, leaving 10 bases between them. CDR3 in DNA: TGCAGTGCTGTAGGCACGATGAACACTGAAGCTTTCTTT. This gives the protein CSAVGTMNTEAFF.